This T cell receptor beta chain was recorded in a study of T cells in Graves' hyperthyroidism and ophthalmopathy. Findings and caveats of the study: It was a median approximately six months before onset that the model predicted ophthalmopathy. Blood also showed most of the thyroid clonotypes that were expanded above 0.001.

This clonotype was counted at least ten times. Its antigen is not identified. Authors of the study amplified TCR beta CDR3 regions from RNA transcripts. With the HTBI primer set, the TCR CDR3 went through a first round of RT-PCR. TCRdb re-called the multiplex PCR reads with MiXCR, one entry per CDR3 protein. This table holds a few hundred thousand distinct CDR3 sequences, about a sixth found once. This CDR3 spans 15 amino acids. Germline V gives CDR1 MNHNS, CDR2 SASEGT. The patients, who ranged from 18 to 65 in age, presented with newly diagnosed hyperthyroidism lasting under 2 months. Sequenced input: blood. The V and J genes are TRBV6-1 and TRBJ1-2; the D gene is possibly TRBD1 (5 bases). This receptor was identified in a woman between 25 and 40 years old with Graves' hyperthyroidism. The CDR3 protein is CTTRPWEGKRDGYTF. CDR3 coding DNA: TGTACCACTCGCCCATGGGAGGGGAAGAGGGATGGCTACACCTTC.